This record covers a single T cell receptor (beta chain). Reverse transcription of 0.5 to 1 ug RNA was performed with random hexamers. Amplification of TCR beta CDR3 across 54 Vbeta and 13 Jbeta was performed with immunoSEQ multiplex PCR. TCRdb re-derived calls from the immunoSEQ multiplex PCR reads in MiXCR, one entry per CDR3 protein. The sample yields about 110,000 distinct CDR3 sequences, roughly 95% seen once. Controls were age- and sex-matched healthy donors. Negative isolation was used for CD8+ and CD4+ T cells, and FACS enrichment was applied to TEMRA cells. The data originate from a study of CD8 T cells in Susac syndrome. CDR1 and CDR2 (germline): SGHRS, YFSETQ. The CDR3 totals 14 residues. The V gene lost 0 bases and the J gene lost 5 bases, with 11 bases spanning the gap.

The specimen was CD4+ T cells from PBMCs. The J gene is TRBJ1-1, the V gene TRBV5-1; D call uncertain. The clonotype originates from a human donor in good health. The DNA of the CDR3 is TGCGCCAGCAGCTTGGGGGCGGGAGAGACTGAAGCTTTCTTT. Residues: CASSLGAGETEAFF.